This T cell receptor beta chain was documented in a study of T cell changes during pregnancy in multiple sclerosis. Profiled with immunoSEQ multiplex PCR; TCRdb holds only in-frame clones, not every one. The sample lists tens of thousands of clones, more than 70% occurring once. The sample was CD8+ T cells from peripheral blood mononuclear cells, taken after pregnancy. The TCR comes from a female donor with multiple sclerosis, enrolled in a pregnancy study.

The CDR3 DNA is TGTGCCAGCACTCCCCACCAGGGGGCCCTCACCTACGAGCAGTACTTC. Translation gives CASTPHQGALTYEQYF. V usage is TRBV28 and J usage is TRBJ2-7; TRBD1 matches at 8 bases. The CDR3 contains 16 residues. V dropped 7 bases and J dropped 2; count of bases not matched to a gene: 13. The V gene's germline CDR1 is MDHEN and CDR2 SYDVKM.